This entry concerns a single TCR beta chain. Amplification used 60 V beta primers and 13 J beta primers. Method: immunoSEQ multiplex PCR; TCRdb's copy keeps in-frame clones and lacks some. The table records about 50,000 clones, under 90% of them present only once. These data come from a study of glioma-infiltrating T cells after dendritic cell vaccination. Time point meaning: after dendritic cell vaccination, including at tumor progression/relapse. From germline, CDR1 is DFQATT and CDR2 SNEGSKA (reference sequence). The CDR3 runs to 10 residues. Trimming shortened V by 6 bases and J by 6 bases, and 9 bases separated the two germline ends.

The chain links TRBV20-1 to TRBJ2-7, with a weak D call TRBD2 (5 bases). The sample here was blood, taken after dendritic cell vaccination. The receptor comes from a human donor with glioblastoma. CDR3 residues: CSAGVSEQYF. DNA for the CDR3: TGCAGTGCCGGGGTGAGCGAGCAGTACTTC.